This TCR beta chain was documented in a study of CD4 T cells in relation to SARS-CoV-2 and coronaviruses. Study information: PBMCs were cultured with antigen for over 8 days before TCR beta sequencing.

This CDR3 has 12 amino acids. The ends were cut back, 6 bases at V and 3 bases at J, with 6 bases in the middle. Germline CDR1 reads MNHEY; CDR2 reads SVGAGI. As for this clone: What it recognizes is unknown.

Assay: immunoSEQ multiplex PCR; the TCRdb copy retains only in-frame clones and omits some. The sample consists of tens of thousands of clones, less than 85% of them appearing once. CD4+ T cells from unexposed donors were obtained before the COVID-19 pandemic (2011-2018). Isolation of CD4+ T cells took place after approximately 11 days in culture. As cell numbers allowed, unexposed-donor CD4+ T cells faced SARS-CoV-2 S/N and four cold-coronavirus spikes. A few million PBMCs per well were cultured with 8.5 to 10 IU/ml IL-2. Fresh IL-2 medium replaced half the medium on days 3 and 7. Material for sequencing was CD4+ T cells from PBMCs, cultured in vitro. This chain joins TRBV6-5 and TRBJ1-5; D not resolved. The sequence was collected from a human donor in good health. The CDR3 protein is CASSLTNQPQHF. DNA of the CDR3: TGTGCCAGCAGCCTAACCAATCAGCCCCAGCATTTT.